A single sample gave rise to the 6 T cell receptor beta chains below, sequenced in a study of blood T cell repertoires in COVID-19. Generated by immunoSEQ multiplex PCR, the TCRdb table keeps only in-frame clones and is missing some. This sample has 50,000 to 75,000 clones, with under 85% found just once. The source material was peripheral blood. The receptor source for this set is a woman of 80 years or more with active or convalescent COVID-19.

The chain couples TRBV27 to TRBJ1-5; tentative D call: TRBD1 (5 bases). Per the germline V gene, CDR1 is MNHEY and CDR2 is SMNVEV (reference sequence). V was pared by 6 bases and J by 3 bases, with 9 bases between. The CDR3 is 13 amino acids. The DNA for the CDR3 is TGTGCCAGCAGCCCAGGGTACAATCAGCCCCAGCATTTT. Protein: CASSPGYNQPQHF.

The CDR3 nucleotides are TGTGCCAGCAGCCCTGCGACTGGAAACACCATATATTTT. It translates to CASSPATGNTIYF. This chain connects TRBV9 to TRBJ1-3; D ambiguous. CDR3 length: 13 amino acids. Between the trimmed V and J ends, which lost 4 bases and 2 bases, there was a span of 7 bases. Germline V CDR1 and CDR2: SGDLS, YYNGEE. Combining the CDR3 with reference TRBV9 and TRBJ1-3 gives the whole variable domain DSGVTQTPKHLITATGQRVTLRCSPRSGDLSVYWYQQSLDQGLQFLIQYYNGEERAKGNILERFSAQQFPDLHSELNLSSLELGDSALYFCASSPATGNTIYFGEGSWLTVV.

CDR3: CASSPGTTISYEQYF. The CDR3, as DNA: TGTGCCAGCTCACCCGGGACAACTATTTCCTACGAGCAGTACTTC. V and J are TRBV7-2 and TRBJ2-7; maybe TRBD1 (6 bases). This CDR3 has 15 residues. Germline assignment: CDR1 SGHTA and CDR2 FQGNSA. The V and J ends lost 8 bases and 1 base respectively, with 18 bases between them.

Comments on this clone: The sample carries other DNA sequences with the same CDR3. The chain uses TRBV3-1 (or the pseudogene TRBV3-2) and TRBJ1-1; weak D call: TRBD1 (6 bases). With 2 bases removed from V and 5 bases from J, the gap between germline ends came to 6 bases. Germline lookup yields CDR1 LGHDT and CDR2 YNNKEL (reference sequence). CDR3 size: 12 residues. The CDR3 sequence is CASSQQGTEAFF. CDR3 DNA: TGTGCCAGCAGCCAACAGGGGACTGAAGCTTTCTTT.

The chain employs TRBV19 and TRBJ2-5; tentative D call: TRBD2 (5 bases). In germline, CDR1 is LNHDA, CDR2 SQIVND (reference sequence). Deletions cut 3 bases from V and 1 base from J, with 6 bases between. The length of the CDR3 is 13 residues. CDR3 DNA sequence: TGTGCCAGTAGTATTACTAGCCAAGAGACCCAGTACTTC. This gives the protein CASSITSQETQYF. Using reference TRBV19 and TRBJ2-5 for the parts outside the CDR3, the full variable domain is DGGITQSPKYLFRKEGQNVTLSCEQNLNHDAMYWYRQDPGQGLRLIYYSQIVNDFQKGDIAEGYSVSREKKESFPLTVTSAQKNPTAFYLCASSITSQETQYFGPGTRLLVL.

There are a few counts of this clone. The chain couples TRBV6-5 to TRBJ1-1; D perhaps matches TRBD1 (6 bases). Germline CDR1 and CDR2: MNHEY and SVGAGI. V was clipped by 6 bases and J by 2 bases, with 13 bases between them. This CDR3 has 14 residues. CDR3 loop: CASREGQVNTEAFF. The CDR3 DNA reads as TGTGCCAGCAGAGAGGGACAAGTCAACACTGAAGCTTTCTTT.